The present T cell receptor beta chain was sequenced within a study of T cell changes during pregnancy in multiple sclerosis. This clone has a single count. Only in-frame clones appear in the TCRdb table, and some are missing; sequencing was by immunoSEQ multiplex PCR. The sample lists under 55,000 clones; roughly 93% were seen once. The CDR3 is made up of 21 amino acids. This chain joins TRBV21-1 and TRBJ2-7; the table's D gene call, TRBD2, was not cross checked with the DNA. TRBV21-1 is a recognized pseudogene. The specimen comprised peripheral blood, sampled in the second trimester of pregnancy. The sequence derives from a female donor with multiple sclerosis, enrolled in a pregnancy study. CDR3 DNA: TGTGCCAGCAGCTCCGCCGGGGGAAAGACAGCCATTTATATTAGCTCCTACGAGCAGTACTTC. Translation gives CASSSAGGKTAIYISSYEQYF.